The rows below give T cell receptor beta chains drawn from one sample of a study of blood T cell repertoires in COVID-19. Libraries were prepared by immunoSEQ multiplex PCR; TCRdb keeps only in-frame clonotypes and omits some of them. The profile covers approximately 260,000 clones, with around 90% appearing a single time and about 6.3% taken by the ten largest. Sequencing was done on a sample of PBMCs or T cells enriched from blood (not recorded which). All receptors come from a young woman with acute COVID-19. CDR3s leave out the opening cysteine and the closing phenylalanine or tryptophan. The size of a clone is reported for some rows only, either as once, few or many, or as a class for expanded clones.

v_gene,abundance,j_gene,CDR3aa
TRBV18,.,TRBJ2-5,ASSPSPETQY
TRBV2,.,TRBJ2-7,ASSDPIFSGRIGYEQY
TRBV3-1/TRBV3-2,few,TRBJ2-1,ASSQSGLHNEQF
TRBV28,.,TRBJ1-2,ASSFPPPVSNYGYT
TRBV19,.,TRBJ2-5,ASSMMGGRETQY
TRBV6-5,.,TRBJ1-3,ASSYSQGPGNTIY
TRBV27,.,TRBJ2-1,ASSVLAGGSYNEQF
TRBV13,once,TRBJ2-3,ASSQVTDTQY
TRBV9,.,TRBJ2-5,ASSVGAVSIQETQY
TRBV10-3,.,TRBJ1-1,AIRGGGGDTEAF
TRBV10-3,once,TRBJ2-1,AISRSGGGSYNEQF
TRBV21-1,.,TRBJ2-5,ASSPMPSAPQETQY
TRBV5-1,.,TRBJ1-6,ASSPGGAVRYSPLH
TRBV28,.,TRBJ2-5,ASSLYGTSEETQY
TRBV19,.,TRBJ2-7,ASSPTRSPSYEQY
TRBV10-2,.,TRBJ2-1,AVTSRPANEQF
TRBV24-1,.,TRBJ2-3,ATSEPGTSADTQY
TRBV7-8,.,TRBJ1-2,ASSSRTGTNYGYT
TRBV5-6,.,TRBJ2-3,ASSLLETAGTDTQY
TRBV7-9,.,TRBJ2-5,ASSFSELETQY
TRBV6-1,.,TRBJ1-1,ASSEAGTGLSKAF
TRBV27,.,TRBJ2-1,ASSFQRAGRAYNEQF
TRBV2,few,TRBJ1-2,ASISGNYGYT
TRBV6-6,.,TRBJ2-3,ASSHRAIAGGPTDTQY
TRBV19,.,TRBJ2-7,ASSTETSGRPYEQY
TRBV9,.,TRBJ2-1,ASSVDAQVRVEQF
TRBV27,.,TRBJ2-5,ASRGLAAQETQY
TRBV2,.,TRBJ2-1,ASSALGIIDEQF
TRBV15,.,TRBJ2-1,ATSQGLTSYRSYNEQF
TRBV6-4,.,TRBJ2-7,ASSEQAGPLYEQY
TRBV5-1,.,TRBJ2-1,ASSQVAGGTNEQF
TRBV19,once,TRBJ2-7,ASSLQGAYDEQY
TRBV18,.,TRBJ1-4,ASSPGTGEVEKLF
TRBV28,.,TRBJ1-2,ASSFSQGGGYT
TRBV27,.,TRBJ2-5,ASSTLDRSQETQY
TRBV29-1,.,TRBJ1-1,SVEHRQATNTEAF
TRBV29-1,.,TRBJ2-1,SVPTGGTRQF
TRBV19,.,TRBJ1-2,ASSIADRGRGYT
TRBV3-1/TRBV3-2,.,TRBJ1-2,ASSVLEGYGYT
TRBV21-1,.,TRBJ2-2,ASSKAVWQGSSTNTGELF
TRBV27,.,TRBJ1-2,ASSKRQDPYGYT
TRBV3-1/TRBV3-2,.,TRBJ1-1,ASSPTYNTEAF
TRBV5-1,.,TRBJ1-1,ASSLNRGRPGNTEAF
TRBV27,.,TRBJ1-4,ASSQQGSNEKLF
TRBV18,.,TRBJ2-3,ASSGTTPRQDTQY